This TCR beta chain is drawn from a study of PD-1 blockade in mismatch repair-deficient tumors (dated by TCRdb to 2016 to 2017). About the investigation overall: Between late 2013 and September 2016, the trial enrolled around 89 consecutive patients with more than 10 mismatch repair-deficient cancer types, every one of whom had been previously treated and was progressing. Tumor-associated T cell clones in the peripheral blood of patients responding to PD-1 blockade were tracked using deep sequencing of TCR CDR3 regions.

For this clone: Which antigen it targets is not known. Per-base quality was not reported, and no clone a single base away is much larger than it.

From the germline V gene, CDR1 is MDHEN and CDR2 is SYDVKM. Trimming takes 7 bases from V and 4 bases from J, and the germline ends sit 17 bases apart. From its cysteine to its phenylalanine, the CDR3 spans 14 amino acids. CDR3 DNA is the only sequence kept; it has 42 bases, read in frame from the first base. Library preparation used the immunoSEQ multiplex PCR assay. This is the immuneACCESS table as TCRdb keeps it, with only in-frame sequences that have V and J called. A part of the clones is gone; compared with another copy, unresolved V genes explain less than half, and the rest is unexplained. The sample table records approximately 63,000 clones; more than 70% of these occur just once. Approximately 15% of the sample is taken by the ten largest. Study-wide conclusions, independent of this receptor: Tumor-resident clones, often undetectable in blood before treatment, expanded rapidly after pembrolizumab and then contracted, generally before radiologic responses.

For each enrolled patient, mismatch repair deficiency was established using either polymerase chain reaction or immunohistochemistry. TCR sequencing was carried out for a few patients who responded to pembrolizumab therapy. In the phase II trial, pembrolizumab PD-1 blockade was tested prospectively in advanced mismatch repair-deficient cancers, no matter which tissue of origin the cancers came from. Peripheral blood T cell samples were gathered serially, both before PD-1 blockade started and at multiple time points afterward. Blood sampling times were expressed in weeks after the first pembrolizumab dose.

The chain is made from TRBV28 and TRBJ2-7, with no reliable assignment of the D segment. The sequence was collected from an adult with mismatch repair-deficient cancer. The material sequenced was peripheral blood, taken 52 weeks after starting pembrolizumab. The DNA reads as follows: TGTGCCAGCAAGGGATCCAACCCGGGTTACGAGCAGTACTTC. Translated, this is CASKGSNPGYEQYF.